The 30 T cell receptor beta chains below come from one sample, sequenced in a study of radiotherapy plus CTLA-4 blockade in lung cancer. Using immunoSEQ multiplex PCR, the repertoire was profiled, and TCRdb retains in-frame clones only, with some absent. The table shows approximately 40,000 clones, with roughly four fifths occurring only once. This sample comprised peripheral blood, obtained from a patient treated with radiotherapy plus ipilimumab. The receptors here all came from a human donor with non-small cell lung cancer whose response to radiotherapy plus ipilimumab could not be evaluated.

In its sample, this clone was seen a few times. The rearrangement links TRBV9 to TRBJ2-2; no clear D. Germline V gene lookup returns CDR1 SGDLS and CDR2 YYNGEE. The CDR3 totals 16 residues. The V gene lost 0 bases and the J gene lost 0 bases, with 9 bases spanning the gap. This chain's CDR3 is CASSVEANANTGELFF. CDR3 DNA sequence: TGTGCCAGCAGCGTAGAAGCCAACGCGAACACCGGGGAGCTGTTTTTT.

This clone was seen only a few times. The chain recombines TRBV6-5 with TRBJ2-3; D possibly corresponds to TRBD1 (5 bases). In germline, CDR1 is MNHEY, CDR2 SVGAGI. V was shortened by 4 bases and J by 4 bases, with 12 bases between the two germline ends. The CDR3 is 14 amino acids. CDR3 loop: CASSLGFRADTQYF. The CDR3 DNA sequence: TGTGCCAGCAGTTTAGGTTTCAGGGCAGATACGCAGTATTTT.

J is TRBJ2-2 and V is TRBV2, with a possible D match to TRBD1 (5 bases). This CDR3 is built from 16 residues. Germline assignment: CDR1 SNHLY and CDR2 FYNNEI. Trimming took 5 bases from V and 2 from J, leaving 15 bases between them. The DNA of the CDR3 is TGTGCCAGCAGTATAACAGGAGCCCTTAACACCGGGGAGCTGTTTTTT. This translates into CASSITGALNTGELFF.

This chain joins TRBV7-2 and TRBJ2-2; TRBD1 might be the D (6 bases). V lost 1 base and J lost 0, with 9 bases in between. In germline, CDR1 is SGHTA, CDR2 FQGNSA. The CDR3 length is 16 residues. The CDR3 region has the DNA TGTGCCAGCAGCTTAGTAGGGGGTCCGAACACCGGGGAGCTGTTTTTT. It codes for CASSLVGGPNTGELFF.

The V and J genes are TRBV25-1 and TRBJ2-5, with D hard to call. V was pared by 6 bases and J by 4 bases, with 6 bases between. The CDR3 is 11 residues long. CDR1 is MGHDK and CDR2 is SYGVNS in the germline V gene. The chain's CDR3 is CASRTGETQYF. The CDR3, as DNA: TGTGCCAGCAGGACGGGAGAGACCCAGTACTTC.

The rearrangement joins TRBV10-3 to TRBJ1-1, with TRBD1 matching over 7 bases. V gave up 8 bases and J gave up 5 bases; unmatched junction bases: 5. Germline assignment: CDR1 ENHRY and CDR2 SYGVKD. CDR3 length: 12 amino acids. The chain's CDR3 is CAIGTGDTEAFF. For the CDR3, the DNA is TGTGCCATCGGTACAGGGGATACTGAAGCTTTCTTT.

The rearrangement uses TRBV28 and TRBJ2-1; TRBD2 matches at 11 bases. V trimming: 6 bases; J trimming: 6 bases; junction bases outside the gene matches: 10. CDR1 MDHEN and CDR2 SYDVKM come from the germline V gene. The CDR3 is 16 amino acids. Here the CDR3 reads CASRTSSGGRINEQFF. As DNA, the CDR3 is TGTGCCAGCAGAACCTCTAGCGGGGGGCGTATCAATGAGCAGTTCTTC.

The chain joins TRBV28 to TRBJ2-5, with 7 bases that match TRBD2. This CDR3 is 14 amino acids long. CDR1 MDHEN and CDR2 SYDVKM come from the germline V gene. J lost 2 bases, V lost 6 bases, and 6 bases had no gene match. The CDR3 loop is CASSRGGGQETQYF. CDR3 nucleotides: TGTGCCAGCAGCCGTGGGGGAGGGCAAGAGACCCAGTACTTC.

V gene TRBV28 combines with J gene TRBJ1-1; TRBD1 might be the D (6 bases). Trimming removed 7 bases at V and 11 bases at J, with 20 bases between. The CDR3 totals 13 residues. Germline loops: CDR1 MDHEN, CDR2 SYDVKM. DNA for the CDR3: TGTGCCAGCAACGGACAGCCGCTGACTGTGGCTTTCTTT. Encoded protein: CASNGQPLTVAFF.

This rearrangement joins TRBV19 to TRBJ1-1, with 9 bases matching TRBD1. Trimming cost V 6 bases and J 3 bases; bases outside gene matches: 8. The CDR3 has 15 amino acids. The germline CDR1 and CDR2 sequences are LNHDA and SQIVND (reference sequence). CDR3 sequence reads: CASSPRTGVDTEAFF. The CDR3 DNA reads TGTGCCAGTAGCCCAAGGACAGGGGTAGACACTGAAGCTTTCTTT.

The chain carries TRBV6-1 and TRBJ1-5; D may be TRBD1 (6 bases). The germline V gene has CDR1 MNHNS and CDR2 SASEGT. V was trimmed by 7 bases and J by 6 bases, leaving 16 bases between them. The CDR3 length is 14 residues. Here the CDR3 DNA reads TGTGCCAGCAAATACAGGGCTAATTTTCAGCCCCAGCATTTT. Its protein is CASKYRANFQPQHF.

The chain links TRBV10-3 to TRBJ2-7; 8 positions match TRBD1. Trimming cost V 2 bases and J 5 bases; bases outside gene matches: 8. The germline V gene has CDR1 ENHRY and CDR2 SYGVKD. This CDR3 comprises 15 residues. CDR3 residues: CAISEGRQGINEQYF. CDR3 sequence (DNA): TGTGCCATCAGTGAGGGGAGACAGGGGATTAACGAGCAGTACTTC.

In its sample, this clone is medium-sized. This chain joins TRBV19 and TRBJ1-3; 8 positions match TRBD1. With 8 bases clipped from V and 3 bases from J, the junction kept 6 bases outside the gene matches. In germline, CDR1 is LNHDA, CDR2 SQIVND (reference sequence). The CDR3 is 14 amino acids. CDR3 DNA sequence: TGTGCCAGTCGTCCCGGGACAGGTGGAAACACCATATATTTT. Residues: CASRPGTGGNTIYF.

This clone was detected a few times. The J gene is TRBJ2-1, the V gene TRBV9; D is perhaps TRBD2 (6 bases). The ends were cut back, 4 bases at V and 8 bases at J, with 22 bases in the middle. This CDR3 contains 16 residues. Germline CDR1 is SGDLS and CDR2 is YYNGEE. This CDR3 reads CASSPRVGGRWDEQFF. CDR3 bases: TGTGCCAGCAGCCCCAGGGTGGGGGGAAGATGGGATGAGCAGTTCTTC.

The chain links TRBV28 to TRBJ1-2; possibly TRBD1 for D (6 bases). V was cut by 6 bases and J by 4 bases, with 15 bases left in between. Germline CDR1 reads MDHEN; CDR2 reads SYDVKM. The CDR3 has 14 residues. This CDR3 is CASSTYRERYGYTF. The CDR3 nucleotides read TGTGCCAGCAGCACATACAGGGAACGCTATGGCTACACCTTC.

The genes are TRBV7-2 and TRBJ2-3; TRBD1 matches at 7 bases. The CDR3 is 13 amino acids. V shed 5 bases and J 4 bases; nucleotides not matched to a gene: 3. Germline V gene lookup returns CDR1 SGHTA and CDR2 FQGNSA. The CDR3 loop reads CASSPQGPDTQYF. For the CDR3, the DNA is TGTGCCAGCAGCCCACAGGGGCCAGATACGCAGTATTTT. Drawing the rest from reference TRBV7-2 and TRBJ2-3, the complete variable domain is GAGVSQSPSNKVTEKGKDVELRCDPISGHTALYWYRQSLGQGLEFLIYFQGNSAPDKSGLPSDRFSAERTGGSVSTLTIQRTQQEDSAVYLCASSPQGPDTQYFGPGTRLTVL.

This chain uses TRBV5-1 with TRBJ2-7; a weak D match, TRBD2 (6 bases). The CDR3 runs 14 residues. V was pared by 2 bases and J by 5 bases, with 14 bases between. The germline V gene has CDR1 SGHRS and CDR2 YFSETQ. The CDR3 sequence is CASSFNGRGDEQYF. The DNA of the CDR3 is TGCGCCAGCAGCTTCAACGGGAGAGGCGACGAGCAGTACTTC.

The chain carries TRBV5-4 and TRBJ2-1; the match to TRBD2 covers 9 bases. With V trimmed by 3 bases and J by 5 bases, 9 bases remained unmatched. Germline assignment: CDR1 SGHNT and CDR2 YYREEE (reference sequence). This CDR3 has 16 amino acids. The CDR3 sequence is CASSSLAGGFNNEQFF. The CDR3 DNA is TGTGCCAGCAGCTCTCTGGCGGGAGGGTTTAACAATGAGCAGTTCTTC. Full variable domain (missing parts from reference TRBV5-4 and TRBJ2-1): ETGVTQSPTHLIKTRGQQVTLRCSSQSGHNTVSWYQQALGQGPQFIFQYYREEENGRGNFPPRFSGLQFPNYSSELNVNALELDDSALYLCASSSLAGGFNNEQFFGPGTRLTVL.

The CDR3, as DNA: TGTGCCAGCAGCGGCGGGGACTATGGCTACACCTTC. It translates to CASSGGDYGYTF. The chain combines TRBV7-9 with TRBJ1-2, with D unclear. The length of the CDR3 is 12 residues. V was cut by 5 bases and J by 3 bases, with 7 bases left in between. Germline values: CDR1 SEHNR, CDR2 FQNEAQ (reference sequence).

The chain uses TRBV7-9 and TRBJ1-2; perhaps TRBD1 as D (5 bases). Germline V gene sequence: CDR1 SEHNR, CDR2 FQNEAQ (reference sequence). Trimming cost V 5 bases and J 5 bases, with 6 bases left between them. The CDR3 contains 11 residues. The CDR3 region is CASSRQYGYTF. Here the CDR3 DNA reads TGTGCCAGCAGCCGACAGTATGGCTACACCTTC.

J is TRBJ2-5 and V is TRBV7-2, with D perhaps TRBD2 (5 bases). Germline lookup yields CDR1 SGHTA and CDR2 FQGNSA. V was shortened by 1 base and J by 1 base, with 7 bases between the two germline ends. This CDR3 has 14 residues. In DNA form, the CDR3 reads TGTGCCAGCAGCTTAGGACTACGCCAAGAGACCCAGTACTTC. This codes for CASSLGLRQETQYF.

V and J are TRBV9 and TRBJ2-7, with a tentative D call TRBD1 (5 bases). V lost 0 bases to trimming and J lost 6 bases, with 13 bases between them. The CDR3 sequence is 14 residues long. CDR1 and CDR2 (germline): SGDLS, YYNGEE. In DNA form, the CDR3 reads TGTGCCAGCAGCGTAGATGTCTTAAGGGGCGAGCAGTACTTC. Amino acid sequence: CASSVDVLRGEQYF.

The V gene is TRBV5-4, the J gene TRBJ2-7; 12 bases align to TRBD2. The CDR3 has 15 residues. V lost 3 bases and J lost 1; bases outside the gene matches: 2. Germline-derived CDR1 and CDR2 are SGHNT and YYREEE (reference sequence). The CDR3 reads CASSSGLAGSYEQYF. The CDR3 DNA sequence: TGTGCCAGCAGCTCCGGACTAGCGGGATCCTACGAGCAGTACTTC.

CDR3 protein: CASSLRPIGGEQYF. Here the CDR3 DNA reads TGCGCCAGCAGCTTGCGACCCATTGGGGGGGAGCAGTACTTC. V is TRBV5-1 and J is TRBJ2-7, with D perhaps matching TRBD2 (6 bases). Germline CDR1 and CDR2: SGHRS and YFSETQ. This CDR3 spans 14 amino acids. V was shortened by 1 base and J by 7 bases, with 15 bases between the two germline ends.

This chain links TRBV7-3 with TRBJ2-7, with 8 bases aligning to TRBD1. This CDR3 is built from 14 residues. Germline lookup yields CDR1 SGHTA and CDR2 FQGTGA. The ends lost 5 bases at V and 2 bases at J; junction bases unmatched: 5. DNA for the CDR3: TGTGCCAGCAGCCCCGGGACAGGTGCCTACGAGCAGTACTTC. It is translated as CASSPGTGAYEQYF. Drawing the rest from reference TRBV7-3 and TRBJ2-7, the complete variable domain is GAGVSQTPSNKVTEKGKYVELRCDPISGHTALYWYRQSLGQGPEFLIYFQGTGAADDSGLPNDRFFAVRPEGSVSTLKIQRTERGDSAVYLCASSPGTGAYEQYFGPGTRLTVT.

V is TRBV7-3 and J is TRBJ2-3, with D tentatively TRBD1 (6 bases). The V gene lost 1 base and the J gene lost 4 bases, with 9 bases spanning the gap. The CDR3 totals 14 residues. Germline V CDR1 and CDR2: SGHTA, FQGTGA. CDR3 sequence reads: CASSLNRDADTQYF. CDR3 bases: TGTGCCAGCAGCTTAAACAGGGATGCAGATACGCAGTATTTT.

The V and J genes are TRBV7-6 and TRBJ2-1, with 10 bases that match TRBD2. Germline V gives CDR1 SGHVS, CDR2 FNYEAQ. The length of the CDR3 is 16 residues. V lost 5 bases, J lost 4 bases, and 8 bases stayed unmatched. CDR3: CASSPTTSGAYNEQFF. CDR3 DNA: TGTGCCAGCAGCCCTACAACTAGCGGGGCGTACAATGAGCAGTTCTTC.

The V gene is TRBV6-6, the J gene TRBJ1-4; a weak D match, TRBD1 (5 bases). The germline V gene encodes CDR1 MNHNY and CDR2 SVGAGI (reference sequence). This CDR3 has 12 amino acids. Trimming shortened V by 8 bases and J by 7 bases, and 11 bases separated the two germline ends. The DNA of the CDR3 is TGTGCCAGCGCCTCAGGGTTTGAAAAACTGTTTTTT. It encodes CASASGFEKLFF.

The rearrangement links TRBV6-5 to TRBJ2-7; a weak D match, TRBD2 (7 bases). CDR3 length: 13 amino acids. Germline CDR1 is MNHEY and CDR2 is SVGAGI. V was clipped by 5 bases and J by 5 bases, with 13 bases between them. This CDR3 reads CASSPRGGNEQYF. CDR3 DNA: TGTGCCAGCAGTCCTAGGGGGGGAAACGAGCAGTACTTC.

The V call is TRBV4-1, the J call TRBJ2-7, with D possibly TRBD2 on 7 matching bases. This CDR3 spans 16 amino acids. Trimming took 1 base from V and 1 from J, leaving 14 bases between them. From germline, CDR1 is MGHRA and CDR2 YSYEKL. The CDR3 DNA is TGCGCCAGCAGCCAAGCAAGGGGGGAGGGGTCCTACGAGCAGTACTTC. Translating gives CASSQARGEGSYEQYF.